This T cell receptor (beta chain) emerged from a study of blood T cell repertoires in COVID-19. Libraries were prepared by immunoSEQ multiplex PCR; TCRdb keeps only in-frame clonotypes and omits some of them. This table holds 110,000 or so clones, roughly 84% found once. The CDR3 covers 14 residues. V was shortened by 0 bases and J by 4 bases, with 10 bases between the two germline ends. Germline V CDR1 and CDR2: SGHDT, YYEEEE. Sequencing was carried out using peripheral blood. The sequence was obtained from a woman in her thirties or forties with acute or convalescent COVID-19. The chain couples TRBV5-6 to TRBJ2-5, with D perhaps TRBD1 (5 bases). The chain's CDR3 is CASSLGIGVETQYF. The CDR3 DNA follows: TGTGCCAGCAGCTTGGGGATAGGGGTAGAGACCCAGTACTTC.